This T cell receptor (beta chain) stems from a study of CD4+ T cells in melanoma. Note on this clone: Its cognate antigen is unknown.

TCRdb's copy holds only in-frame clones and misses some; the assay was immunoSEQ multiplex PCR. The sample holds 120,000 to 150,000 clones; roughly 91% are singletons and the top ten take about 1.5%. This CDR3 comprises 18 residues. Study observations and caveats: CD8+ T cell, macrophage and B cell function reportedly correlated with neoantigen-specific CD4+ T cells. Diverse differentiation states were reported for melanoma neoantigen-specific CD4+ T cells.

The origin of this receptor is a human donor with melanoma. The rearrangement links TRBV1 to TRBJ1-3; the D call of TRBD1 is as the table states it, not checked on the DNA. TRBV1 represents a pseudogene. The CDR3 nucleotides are TGCACCAGCAGCCAAGATCCGAACAGGGGCGTATTGGGAAACACCATATATTTT. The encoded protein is CTSSQDPNRGVLGNTIYF.